These 2 T cell receptor beta chains originate from one sample sequenced in a study of human versus mouse CDR3 diversity and MHC coevolution. Produced via immunoSEQ multiplex PCR; TCRdb's table is partial and in-frame only. Found here are some 82,000 clones, 90% to 95% of them singletons; the top ten hold approximately 1.5%. Sequencing was done on a sample of naive CD4+ T cells from blood. The subset here: CD45RO-negative CD62L-positive naive CD4 T cells. The receptors were gathered from a person aged 25 to 75 in good health.

The rearrangement links TRBV6-5 to TRBJ2-3; the D gene is possibly TRBD2 (6 bases). Between the trimmed V and J ends, which lost 4 bases and 3 bases, there was a span of 14 bases. The germline V gene encodes CDR1 MNHEY and CDR2 SVGAGI. This CDR3 has 15 residues. The CDR3 DNA is TGTGCCAGCAGTTCAGAGGCAGGGAGGACAGATACGCAGTATTTT. Protein sequence: CASSSEAGRTDTQYF.

The rearrangement uses TRBV5-1 and TRBJ2-1, with 8 positions matching TRBD2. V gave up 0 bases and J gave up 3 bases; unmatched junction bases: 5. CDR1 SGHRS and CDR2 YFSETQ come from the germline V gene. The CDR3 sequence is 16 residues long. This chain's CDR3 is CASSLEASGYYNEQFF. CDR3 bases: TGCGCCAGCAGCTTGGAAGCTAGCGGGTACTACAATGAGCAGTTCTTC.